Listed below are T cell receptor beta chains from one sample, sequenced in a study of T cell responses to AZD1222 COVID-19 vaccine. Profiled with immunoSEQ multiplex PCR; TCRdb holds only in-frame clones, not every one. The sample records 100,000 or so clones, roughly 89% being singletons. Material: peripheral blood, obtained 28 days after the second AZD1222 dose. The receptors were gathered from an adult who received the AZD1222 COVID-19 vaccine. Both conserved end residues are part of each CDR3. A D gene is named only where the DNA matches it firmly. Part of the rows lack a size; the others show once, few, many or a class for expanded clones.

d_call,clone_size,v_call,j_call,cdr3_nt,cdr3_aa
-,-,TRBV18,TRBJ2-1,TGTGCCAGCTCACCTTTTACGGGGTCAGATGAGCAGTTCTTC,CASSPFTGSDEQFF
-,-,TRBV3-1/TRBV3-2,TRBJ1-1,TGTGCCAGCAGCCCCCTAGAATCGGAAGCTTTCTTT,CASSPLESEAFF
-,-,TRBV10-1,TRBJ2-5,TGCGCCAGCAGTGAAACAGGGAGTTTAGCAGAGACCCAGTACTTC,CASSETGSLAETQYF
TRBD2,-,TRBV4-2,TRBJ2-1,TGTGCCAGCAGCCAAGGGGCGGGAGACTTGTACAATGAGCAGTTCTTC,CASSQGAGDLYNEQFF
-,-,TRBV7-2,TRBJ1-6,TGTGCCAGCAGCTTAGCGGGGAGGGGTAATTCACCCCTCCACTTT,CASSLAGRGNSPLHF
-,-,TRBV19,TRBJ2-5,TGTGCCAGTAGTATGACGGGGACCGGGACACCTCAAGAGACCCAGTACTTC,CASSMTGTGTPQETQYF
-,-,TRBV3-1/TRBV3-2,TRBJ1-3,TGTGCCAGCAGCGACCACTCCTCTGGAAACACCATATATTTT,CASSDHSSGNTIYF
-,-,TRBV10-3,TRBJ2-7,TGTGCCATCAGTGAGGGTTCCACAGGCTACGAGCAGTACTTC,CAISEGSTGYEQYF
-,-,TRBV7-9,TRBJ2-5,TGTGCCAGCAGCTTTCGAGAGACCCAGTACTTC,CASSFRETQYF
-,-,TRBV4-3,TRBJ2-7,TGCGCCAGCAGCCAAAGAGGTGTGGGGCAGACCCCGAGCGAGCAGTACTTC,CASSQRGVGQTPSEQYF
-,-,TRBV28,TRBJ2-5,TGTGCCAGCAGTTCCGTCGGCCGGGGGGAGACCCAGTACTTC,CASSSVGRGETQYF
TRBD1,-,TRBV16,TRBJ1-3,TGTGCCAGCAGCCAAAACAGGGGCTCTGGAAACACCATATATTTT,CASSQNRGSGNTIYF
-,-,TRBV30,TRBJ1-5,TGTGCCTGGACACCCGGGGGGCAGGGCAATCAGCCCCAGCATTTT,CAWTPGGQGNQPQHF
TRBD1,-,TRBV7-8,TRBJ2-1,TGTGCCAGCAGCTTCCGGACAGGGGGGAACAATGAGCAGTTCTTC,CASSFRTGGNNEQFF
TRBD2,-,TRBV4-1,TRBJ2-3,TGCGCCAGCAGCCAGGTCAGCGGGGCCCCAGATACGCAGTATTTT,CASSQVSGAPDTQYF
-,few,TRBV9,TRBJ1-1,TGTGCCAGCAGCGTAGACGGACGGCCGAACACTGAAGCTTTCTTT,CASSVDGRPNTEAFF
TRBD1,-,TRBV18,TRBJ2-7,TGTGCCAGCTCACCTAGGGGCGTCGGGACAGGGGTCTACGAGCAGTACTTC,CASSPRGVGTGVYEQYF
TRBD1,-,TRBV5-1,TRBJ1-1,TGCGCCAGCAGCTTGAGGGGGCAGGGTGAAGCTTTCTTT,CASSLRGQGEAFF
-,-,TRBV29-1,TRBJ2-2,TGCAGCGTTGACCGAGGGACATACACCGGGGAGCTGTTTTTT,CSVDRGTYTGELFF
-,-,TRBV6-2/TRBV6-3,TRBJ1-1,TGTGCCAGCAGTTACACACAGGGGAACACTGAAGCTTTCTTT,CASSYTQGNTEAFF
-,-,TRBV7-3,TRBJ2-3,TGTGCCAGCAGCTTAATGCGGGAAGATACGCAGTATTTT,CASSLMREDTQYF
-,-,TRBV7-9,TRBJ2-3,TGTGCCAGCAGCTTCAACGAATTCCCCTACGGATCTAGCACAGATACGCAGTATTTT,CASSFNEFPYGSSTDTQYF
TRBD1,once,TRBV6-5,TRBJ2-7,TGTGCCAGCAGCACTGACAGGGGCTACGAGCAGTACTTC,CASSTDRGYEQYF
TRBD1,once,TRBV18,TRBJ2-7,TGTGCCAGCTCACCAACGGTTCGAACAGGGGCGACCTACGAGCAGTACTTC,CASSPTVRTGATYEQYF
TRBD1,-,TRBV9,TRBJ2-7,TGTGCCAGCAGCGTTGGAGACAGGGAAACCTACGAGCAGTACTTC,CASSVGDRETYEQYF
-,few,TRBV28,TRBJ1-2,TGTGCCAGCGGAGGGGTAATAGACTATGGCTACACCTTC,CASGGVIDYGYTF
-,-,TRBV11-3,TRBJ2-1,TGTGCCAGCAGCCATCCCACAGGGAATGAGCAGTTCTTC,CASSHPTGNEQFF
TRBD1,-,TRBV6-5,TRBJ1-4,TGTGCCAGCAGTTACTTCACAGGGGTCGGTGAAAAACTGTTTTTT,CASSYFTGVGEKLFF
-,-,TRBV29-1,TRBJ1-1,TGCAGCGTTGAAGGCAGGGCGAACACTGAAGCTTTCTTT,CSVEGRANTEAFF
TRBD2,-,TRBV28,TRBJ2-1,TGTGCCAGCAGTTTACAAGGCGGTAGCGGGAGTGGCGAGCAGTTCTTC,CASSLQGGSGSGEQFF
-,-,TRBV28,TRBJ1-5,TGTGCCAGCAGTTGGGGGGGCAATCAGCCCCAGCATTTT,CASSWGGNQPQHF
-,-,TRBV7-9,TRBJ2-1,TGTGCCAGCAGCTTGTTTGAGGTCGGGGACAATGAGCAGTTCTTC,CASSLFEVGDNEQFF